Listed here are 30 T cell receptor beta chains from one sample, sequenced in a study of T cell repertoires in cytomegalovirus infection. TCRdb reprocessed the reads via MiXCR and lists one record per CDR3 protein. Among some 920,000 distinct CDR3 sequences, roughly 30% were seen once, and the ten largest hold more than 12%. These receptors have no identified antigens. This material consisted of cultured CD8+ T cells from PBMCs, taken from culture after CMV antigen stimulation. These receptors were obtained from a human donor in good health (CMV status not recorded). Some clones in this sample may be carry-over from other donors' samples.

In this sample, this clonotype turned up a few times. The chain combines TRBV6-2 or TRBV6-3 with TRBJ2-5; D is ambiguous. From germline, CDR1 is MNHEY and CDR2 SVGEGT. The CDR3 has 15 residues. V dropped 3 bases and J dropped 2 bases, with 13 bases sitting between them. The CDR3 is CASSYFRAPQETQYF. CDR3 DNA sequence: TGTGCCAGCAGTTATTTCCGGGCCCCGCAAGAGACCCAGTACTTC.

This clonotype was picked up many times. CDR3 sequence: CASSPTGGYEKLFF. CDR3 bases: TGTGCCAGCAGCCCGACAGGGGGTTATGAAAAACTGTTTTTT. The chain joins TRBV7-2 to TRBJ1-4, with TRBD1 matching over 9 bases. The CDR3 runs 14 residues. Trimming removed 5 bases from V and 6 bases from J; junction bases left unmatched: 4. CDR1 and CDR2 (germline): SGHTA, FQGNSA.

This clonotype was detected ten times or more. CDR3 DNA sequence: TGTGCCAGCAGTTTACTACCCTCAGGAGGAGAGACCCAGTACTTC. This sequence encodes CASSLLPSGGETQYF. V gene TRBV27 combines with J gene TRBJ2-5, with a tentative D call TRBD2 (5 bases). The V end was cut by 2 bases, the J end by 4 bases, with 14 bases between. Germline assignment: CDR1 MNHEY and CDR2 SMNVEV (reference sequence). This CDR3 has 15 amino acids.

The chain recombines TRBV7-9 with TRBJ1-2; TRBD1 might be the D (6 bases). Germline CDR1 reads SEHNR; CDR2 reads FQNEAQ (reference sequence). With 5 bases removed from V and 6 bases from J, the gap between germline ends came to 22 bases. This CDR3 spans 16 amino acids. CDR3 DNA: TGTGCCAGCAGCCCAAGCAGGGAGGGGGTTCTACATGGCTACACCTTC. This translates into CASSPSREGVLHGYTF.

This clonotype was seen only a few times. V is TRBV6-5 and J is TRBJ1-2, with D uncertain. CDR3 length: 13 residues. The germline V and J ends were trimmed by 1 base and 6 bases, with 9 bases remaining between them. The V gene's germline CDR1 is MNHEY and CDR2 SVGAGI. This CDR3 reads CASSYYPVDGYTF. The CDR3 DNA reads TGTGCCAGCAGTTACTATCCGGTGGATGGCTACACCTTC.

The chain employs TRBV5-1 and TRBJ2-5; the match to TRBD1 covers 7 bases. Trimming cost V 4 bases and J 7 bases; bases outside gene matches: 13. The CDR3 contains 15 residues. The V gene's germline CDR1 is SGHRS and CDR2 YFSETQ. In DNA, the CDR3 is TGCGCCAGCAGCCCCCAAGGGACAGACGAGGGGACCCAGTACTTC. Its translation: CASSPQGTDEGTQYF.

This clonotype was seen a few times. The chain employs TRBV27 and TRBJ2-7; the D call may be TRBD1 or TRBD2 (5 bases each). The CDR3 consists of 13 residues. V shed 7 bases and J shed 6 bases, with 16 bases lying between them. CDR1 and CDR2 from the germline V gene are MNHEY and SMNVEV (reference sequence). The CDR3 loop reads CASNRDPIAEQYV. Written as DNA, the CDR3 is TGTGCCAGCAACCGGGACCCAATAGCCGAGCAGTACGTC.

This clonotype has only a few counts. The rearrangement links TRBV6-1 to TRBJ2-7; D ambiguous. Per germline, CDR1 MNHNS and CDR2 SASEGT. V lost 0 bases and J lost 3, with 9 bases in between. CDR3 length equals 14 residues. The CDR3 protein is CASSEALGHYEQYF. In DNA form, the CDR3 reads TGTGCCAGCAGTGAAGCGCTAGGTCACTACGAGCAGTACTTC.

The V call is TRBV7-6, the J call TRBJ2-1; tentatively, D is TRBD2 (6 bases). V was pared by 4 bases and J by 7 bases, with 20 bases between. The length of the CDR3 is 16 residues. The germline CDR1 and CDR2 sequences are SGHVS and FNYEAQ. CDR3 in DNA: TGTGCCAGCAGCTCTAGCTCCCTGGGGGGTTGGAATGAGCAGTTCTTC. Residues: CASSSSSLGGWNEQFF.

V and J are TRBV7-2 and TRBJ1-2; D not resolved. The germline CDR1 and CDR2 sequences are SGHTA and FQGNSA. The CDR3 has 12 residues. V shed 5 bases and J shed 7 bases, with 11 bases lying between them. As DNA, the CDR3 is TGTGCCAGCAGCCCCTCTAGGAGTGGCTACACCTTC. Its translation is CASSPSRSGYTF.

In its sample, this clonotype was seen a few times. This rearrangement joins TRBV12-3 or TRBV12-4 to TRBJ2-1; the D gene could be TRBD1 or TRBD2 (5 bases each). Trimming took off 7 bases at V and 3 bases at J, with 16 bases between the two ends. The CDR3 spans 15 residues. The CDR3 bases are TGTGCCAGCATCCTGGGACCCCCCAACTACAATGAGCAGTTCTTC. Its translation: CASILGPPNYNEQFF.

This clonotype was seen many times. The junction differs from germline at one of its ends, possibly a read error. The rearrangement uses TRBV7-9 and TRBJ1-1, with 7 nucleotides matching TRBD1. This CDR3 is built from 15 residues. In germline, CDR1 is SEHNR, CDR2 FQNEAQ (reference sequence). The DNA of the CDR3 is TGTGCCAGCAGCGTAGCGGGACAGCTGAACACTGAAGCTTTCTTT. Protein sequence: CASSVAGQLNTEAFF.

V is TRBV27 and J is TRBJ1-6; D gene ambiguous. V was cut by 6 bases and J by 9 bases, with 12 bases left in between. The CDR3 length is 13 residues. Germline CDR1 MNHEY, CDR2 SMNVEV (reference sequence). The CDR3 nucleotides read TGTGCCAGCAGCCTCGGGCGGTCTTCACCCCTCCACTTT. It codes for CASSLGRSSPLHF.

This chain links TRBV6-2 or TRBV6-3 with TRBJ2-7, with a tentative D call TRBD1 (5 bases). Germline CDR1 MNHEY, CDR2 SVGEGT. The ends were cut back, 0 bases at V and 6 bases at J, with 15 bases in the middle. The CDR3 covers 15 residues. CDR3 nucleotide sequence: TGTGCCAGCAGTTACTCAGGGGAAAATGTGATCGAGCAGTACTTC. It translates to CASSYSGENVIEQYF.

This clonotype was seen a handful of times. The chain links TRBV27 to TRBJ2-1, with TRBD1 identical over 9 bases. In germline, CDR1 is MNHEY, CDR2 SMNVEV (reference sequence). V lost 5 bases, J lost 8 bases, and 13 bases stayed unmatched. This CDR3 is 16 amino acids long. The CDR3 nucleotides are TGTGCCAGCAGTGTAATTTGGGACAGGGTCAAAGATGAGCAGTTCTTC. It encodes CASSVIWDRVKDEQFF.

The chain carries TRBV7-9 and TRBJ2-2; no firm D call. Between the trimmed V and J ends, which lost 4 bases and 4 bases, there was a span of 13 bases. Germline lookup yields CDR1 SEHNR and CDR2 FQNEAQ (reference sequence). The CDR3 contains 15 residues. CDR3 amino acids: CASSSPPVGTGELFF. DNA for the CDR3: TGTGCCAGCAGCTCCCCCCCGGTGGGCACCGGGGAGCTGTTTTTT.

V and J are TRBV14 and TRBJ1-1, with D perhaps TRBD1 (6 bases). Trimming left V 1 base short and J 0 bases short, with 12 bases between. The length of the CDR3 is 16 residues. Germline V lookup: CDR1 SGHDN, CDR2 FVKESK. CDR3: CASSQGRGYMNTEAFF. CDR3 nucleotide sequence: TGTGCCAGCAGCCAAGGCAGGGGATACATGAACACTGAAGCTTTCTTT.

This clonotype was counted a few times. This chain links TRBV12-3 or TRBV12-4 with TRBJ1-5; possible D gene TRBD1, 5 bases. Trimming removed 4 bases from V and 4 bases from J, with 11 bases in between. The CDR3 consists of 14 residues. DNA for the CDR3: TGTGCCAGCAGTTCAATTACAGGAAATCAGCCCCAGCATTTT. Protein: CASSSITGNQPQHF.

CDR3 amino acids: CASSSQAQGKETEAFF. In DNA form, the CDR3 reads TGTGCCAGCAGCTCACAAGCTCAGGGTAAAGAAACTGAAGCTTTCTTT. V is TRBV11-2 and J is TRBJ1-1; D possibly corresponds to TRBD1 (5 bases). CDR3 length equals 16 residues. Germline V gives CDR1 SGHAT, CDR2 FQNNGV. The V end was cut by 4 bases, the J end by 5 bases, with 20 bases between.

This chain uses TRBV20-1 with TRBJ1-3; D may be TRBD1 (5 bases). The length of the CDR3 is 14 residues. Between the trimmed V and J ends, which lost 3 bases and 2 bases, there was a span of 11 bases. In germline, CDR1 is DFQATT, CDR2 SNEGSKA (reference sequence). The CDR3 spells CSARGPSTGNTIYF. The CDR3 nucleotides are TGCAGTGCTAGGGGGCCCAGCACTGGAAACACCATATATTTT.

This clonotype was observed a few times. V gene TRBV27 combines with J gene TRBJ2-2; unclear D gene. CDR1 is MNHEY, CDR2 SMNVEV, per germline (reference sequence). The V and J ends lost 3 bases and 0 bases respectively, with 14 bases between them. This CDR3 is 17 amino acids long. The CDR3 bases are TGTGCCAGCAGTTTTATCCCCTCGCAGCCGAACACCGGGGAGCTGTTTTTT. This encodes CASSFIPSQPNTGELFF.

The rearrangement uses TRBV7-9 and TRBJ1-1; unclear D gene. The CDR3 is made up of 13 amino acids. CDR1 and CDR2 (germline): SEHNR, FQNEAQ (reference sequence). V was cut by 5 bases and J by 10 bases, with 17 bases left in between. The CDR3 bases are TGTGCCAGCAGCCCCCAGGAGGGAGGCTTAGCTTTCTTT. Translation: CASSPQEGGLAFF.

This sequence joins TRBV6-1 and TRBJ2-1; D might be TRBD2 (5 bases). Trimming removed 0 bases at V and 9 bases at J, with 12 bases between. CDR1 is MNHNS, CDR2 SASEGT, per germline. This CDR3 region has 14 residues. The DNA of the CDR3 is TGTGCCAGCAGTGAAGCGCTTCGAGGGTCTGAGCAGTTCTTC. This translates into CASSEALRGSEQFF.

The V gene is TRBV5-4, the J gene TRBJ2-2, with D possibly being TRBD1 (5 bases). The V gene's germline CDR1 is SGHNT and CDR2 YYREEE (reference sequence). V shed 2 bases and J shed 11 bases, with 16 bases lying between them. CDR3 length equals 14 residues. The CDR3: CASSFRGNETELFF. The CDR3 DNA follows: TGTGCCAGCAGCTTTAGGGGCAACGAGACTGAGCTGTTTTTT.

The CDR3: CASSSGGTGYYNEQFF. CDR3 coding DNA: TGTGCCAGCAGTTCGGGGGGGACAGGTTACTACAATGAGCAGTTCTTC. The chain uses TRBV28 and TRBJ2-1; D tentatively reads TRBD1 or TRBD2 (8 bases each). Per the germline V gene, CDR1 is MDHEN and CDR2 is SYDVKM. V lost 4 bases and J lost 3, with 16 bases in between. This CDR3 is 16 amino acids long.

This clonotype has a handful of counts. The genes are TRBV20-1 and TRBJ1-1; a weak D match, TRBD1 (6 bases). The length of the CDR3 is 14 residues. CDR1 is DFQATT, CDR2 SNEGSKA, per germline (reference sequence). V was cut by 2 bases and J by 5 bases, with 15 bases left in between. CDR3 in amino acids: CSARNPGEGTEAFF. In DNA form, the CDR3 reads TGCAGTGCTAGAAATCCAGGGGAGGGTACTGAAGCTTTCTTT.

This clonotype was seen only a few times. Here the CDR3 reads CASSLAGQGVGNEQFF. For the CDR3, the DNA is TGTGCCAGCAGCTTAGCTGGTCAGGGGGTAGGCAATGAGCAGTTCTTC. J is TRBJ2-1 and V is TRBV7-6; 7 positions match TRBD1. CDR3 length equals 16 residues. V lost 0 bases to trimming and J lost 6 bases; unmatched junction nucleotides: 8. The V gene's germline CDR1 is SGHVS and CDR2 FNYEAQ.

The chain recombines TRBV7-2 with TRBJ1-4; D remains ambiguous. This CDR3 has 10 amino acids. Germline V gives CDR1 SGHTA, CDR2 FQGNSA. The V end was cut by 6 bases, the J end by 6 bases, with 2 bases between. CDR3 region: CASSHEKLFF. The DNA of the CDR3 is TGTGCCAGCAGTCATGAAAAACTGTTTTTT.

V gene TRBV27 combines with J gene TRBJ1-5; the D is unclear. The V gene lost 8 bases and the J gene lost 9 bases, with 23 bases spanning the gap. CDR3 size: 15 residues. Germline assignment: CDR1 MNHEY and CDR2 SMNVEV (reference sequence). As DNA, the CDR3 is TGTGCCAGCGCGTCCTGGATGGGGATGGACCCGCCCCAGCATTTT. It is translated as CASASWMGMDPPQHF.

The gene calls are TRBV15 and TRBJ1-3; D not resolved. The ends were cut back, 5 bases at V and 0 bases at J, with 17 bases in the middle. Germline assignment: CDR1 LNHNV and CDR2 YYDKDF (reference sequence). The CDR3 is 17 residues long. Written as DNA, the CDR3 is TGTGCCACCAGCTCCACTGGTTATCAAGACTCTGGAAACACCATATATTTT. Protein product: CATSSTGYQDSGNTIYF.